Listed below are T cell receptor beta chains from one sample, sequenced in a study of T cell responses to AZD1222 COVID-19 vaccine. The repertoire was sequenced with immunoSEQ multiplex PCR; TCRdb's copy has only in-frame clones and lacks some. The table includes about 92,000 clones, roughly 88% detected once. The source material was peripheral blood, sampled on day 0 of AZD1222 vaccination. These TCRs come from an adult in good health. Both conserved end residues are part of each CDR3. D genes are given only for firm matches. Not every row has a clone size; where given, it reads once, few, many or a size class.

.	.	TRBV6-2/TRBV6-3	TRBJ1-2	TGTGCCAGCAGTTACCTCGACACCCTCGATGGCTACACCTTC	CASSYLDTLDGYTF
.	.	TRBV19	TRBJ2-1	TGTGCCAGTAATAGCCTTGGTTCAGCTTGGCTAGTGGGCGGCAATGAGCAGTTCTTC	CASNSLGSAWLVGGNEQFF
few	TRBD2	TRBV5-1	TRBJ2-2	TGCGCCAGCAGCTTGGCCGGGGGGTTAGTCACCGGGGAGCTGTTTTTT	CASSLAGGLVTGELFF
few	.	TRBV7-6	TRBJ2-7	TGTGCCAGCAGCTTAGGGACAGTACCCTCCTACGAGCAGTACTTC	CASSLGTVPSYEQYF
.	TRBD1	TRBV15	TRBJ1-2	TGTGCCACCAGCTCTCAGGGGGGTGGCTACACCTTC	CATSSQGGGYTF
.	.	TRBV5-4	TRBJ1-6	TGTGCCAGCAGCGCGACACTTAGCGGATTTTCGGATAATTCACCCCTCCACTTT	CASSATLSGFSDNSPLHF
.	TRBD1	TRBV18	TRBJ1-1	TGTGCCAGCTCACCCACAGGGGAGAACACTGAAGCTTTCTTT	CASSPTGENTEAFF
.	.	TRBV7-9	TRBJ1-1	TGTGCCAGCAGATCCCGTAGAGGGGCTCTCGCTGAAGCTTTCTTT	CASRSRRGALAEAFF
.	.	TRBV12-3/TRBV12-4	TRBJ2-4	TGTGCCAGCACACCTTTAGCCAAAAACATTCAGTACTTC	CASTPLAKNIQYF
.	TRBD1	TRBV6-5	TRBJ2-5	TGTGCCAGCAGTTATCAGGGGGCAGGAGAGACCCAGTACTTC	CASSYQGAGETQYF
.	TRBD1	TRBV6-2/TRBV6-3	TRBJ2-1	TGTGCCAGCAGTCCGCAGGGGGCGATCAATGAGCAGTTCTTC	CASSPQGAINEQFF
.	.	TRBV15	TRBJ2-5	TGTGCCACCAGCAGAGATCGGGCAGGAGAGACCCAGTACTTC	CATSRDRAGETQYF
.	.	TRBV5-1	TRBJ1-6	TGCGCCAGCAGCTTGGGGACAGTGGAAAATTCACCCCTCCACTTT	CASSLGTVENSPLHF
.	.	TRBV9	TRBJ1-4	TGTGCCAGCAGCGATGGGGGCCTCAAGGAAAAACTGTTTTTT	CASSDGGLKEKLFF
.	.	TRBV7-9	TRBJ2-3	TGTGCCAGCAGCGGGATAGGGGGAGATACGCAGTATTTT	CASSGIGGDTQYF
once	.	TRBV10-3	TRBJ2-7	TGTGCCATCAAGGGGACTCGCCTTTTCAACGAGCAGTACTTC	CAIKGTRLFNEQYF
few	.	TRBV4-3	TRBJ2-2	TGCGCCAGCAGCCAAGATAACATTGACACCGGGGAGCTGTTTTTT	CASSQDNIDTGELFF
once	.	TRBV2	TRBJ2-7	TGTGCCAGCGGGGTGGACAACTCCTACGAGCAGTACTTC	CASGVDNSYEQYF
.	.	TRBV7-6	TRBJ2-5	TGTGCCAGCAGCTTAGTGGGGGAGACCCAGTACTTC	CASSLVGETQYF
.	.	TRBV30	TRBJ2-7	TGTGCCTGGAGGCCAGATACTTTTCCCTACGAGCAGTACTTC	CAWRPDTFPYEQYF
.	.	TRBV20-1	TRBJ2-2	TGCAGTGCAAGTGGGGGAACCGGGGAGCTGTTTTTT	CSASGGTGELFF